The 20 T cell receptor beta chains below all came from one sample that was sequenced in a study of tumor-infiltrating lymphocytes in primary liver carcinoma. Taking about 18-31 mg of unsorted bulk tissue, the authors co-extracted RNA and DNA. The investigators made TCR beta cDNA from approximately 500 ng total RNA, using a constant-region primer. Slightly modified ARM-PCR with three nested multiplex PCR rounds yielded TCR beta libraries. Researchers ran the first two PCR rounds for roughly 11 cycles each with TRBV1-TRBV30 forward primers and a C-beta reverse primer. TCRdb re-called the multiplex PCR reads with MiXCR, one entry per CDR3 protein. There are about 120,000 distinct CDR3 sequences in the sample; around 70% occur only once, and more than 8% lies in the top ten. Sequenced: tumor-adjacent normal liver tissue. The origin of the receptors is a woman aged 55-70 years with primary liver carcinoma and hepatitis B virus infection.

A remark on this clonotype: The junction departs from the called germline gene at one end, perhaps through a read error. The chain links TRBV11-2 to TRBJ2-5, with 9 bases aligning to TRBD2. In germline, CDR1 is SGHAT, CDR2 FQNNGV. The CDR3 runs 16 residues. This CDR3 is CAGSYPHGSGRETQYF. The CDR3 DNA reads as TGTGCCGGCAGCTACCCCCATGGTAGCGGGAGAGAGACCCAGTACTTC.

Points on this clonotype: At one boundary the junction diverges from the germline segment, which might be a read error. The chain carries TRBV7-8 and TRBJ1-5, with unresolved D. This CDR3 spans 13 amino acids. Germline CDR1 and CDR2: SGHVS and FQNEAQ. CDR3 region: CASSSYGNQPQHF. The CDR3 nucleotides are TGTGCCAGCAGCTCTTATGGCAATCAACCCCAGCATTTT.

This clonotype counts as medium-sized. CDR3: CASWEAGGREQYF. The CDR3 DNA sequence: TGTGCCAGCTGGGAAGCGGGAGGTAGGGAGCAGTACTTC. The chain recombines TRBV6-6 with TRBJ2-7; 9 bases match TRBD2. V lost 8 bases to trimming and J lost 7 bases; unmatched junction nucleotides: 9. This CDR3 has 13 residues. Looked up from germline, CDR1 is MNHNY and CDR2 is SVGAGI (reference sequence).

This clonotype occurred many times. The genes are TRBV12-1 and TRBJ2-1; the D call of TRBD1 is as the table states it, not checked on the DNA. TRBV12-1 is labeled a pseudogene. This CDR3 is 9 amino acids long. This CDR3 is CASPGEQFF. DNA for the CDR3: TGTGCCAGCCCCGGTGAGCAGTTCTTC.

With respect to this clonotype: No conserved phenylalanine or tryptophan ends this CDR3, so it is likely a read error. The rearrangement links TRBV6-4 to TRBJ2-3; D is perhaps TRBD2 (6 bases). The CDR3 is made up of 16 amino acids. CDR1 is MRHNA and CDR2 is SNTAGT in the germline V gene. The CDR3 sequence: CASSDVAGGSTDMQYY. For the CDR3, the DNA is TGTGCCAGCAGTGACGTAGCCGGAGGGTCCACAGATATGCAGTATTAT.

This clonotype came up many times. The chain couples TRBV6-6 to TRBJ1-2; D perhaps matches TRBD1 (5 bases). The CDR3 has 13 amino acids. CDR1 is MNHNY, CDR2 SVGAGI, per germline (reference sequence). V lost 2 bases and J 7 bases, leaving 11 bases between the germline ends. CDR3 region: CASSYVAGFGYTF. In DNA, the CDR3 is TGTGCCAGCAGTTACGTCGCAGGGTTTGGCTACACCTTC.

Regarding this clonotype: A much larger clone is a single base away; this may be a read error. The chain carries TRBV12-3 or TRBV12-4 and TRBJ2-3; D ambiguous. The ends were cut back, 4 bases at V and 4 bases at J, with 9 bases in the middle. The CDR3 sequence is 13 residues long. The DNA of the CDR3 is TGTGCCAGCAGTTCGAGTGCCCCAGATACGCAGTATTTT. It yields the protein CASSSSAPDTQYF.

The table lists this clonotype with a few counts. One end of the junction is discordant with germline, which a read error may explain. V gene TRBV29-1 combines with J gene TRBJ2-2; weak D call: TRBD2 (6 bases). This CDR3 is 13 amino acids long. Germline CDR1 and CDR2: SQVTM and ANQGSEA. This chain's CDR3 is CSVTGYSGGELLF. The CDR3 DNA reads as TGCAGCGTCACGGGGTACTCGGGCGGGGAGCTGTTATTT.

The gene calls are TRBV12-3 or TRBV12-4 and TRBJ2-7, with D perhaps TRBD2 (6 bases). The V end lost 5 bases, the J end lost 13 bases, and 24 bases lay between the germline ends. This CDR3 is built from 14 residues. CDR3 residues: CASSRQGLANEQYF. Here the CDR3 DNA reads TGTGCCAGCAGTCGCCAGGGACTTGCCAACGAACAATACTTC.

The V and J genes are TRBV11-2 and TRBJ1-2, with unresolved D. The CDR3 runs to 17 residues. V dropped 0 bases and J dropped 4 bases, with 18 bases sitting between them. CDR1 and CDR2 (germline): SGHAT, FQNNGV. DNA of the CDR3: TGTGCCAGCAGCTTAGATCCGATCCGGGCGCTGTGCTATGGCTACACCTTC. Its translation is CASSLDPIRALCYGYTF.

Note on this clonotype: Since a much larger clone is just one base distant, this may be a read error. This chain links TRBV7-9 with TRBJ1-2, with D possibly matching TRBD1 (6 bases). Germline CDR1 reads SEHNR; CDR2 reads FQNEAQ (reference sequence). The CDR3 is made up of 14 amino acids. As DNA, the CDR3 is TGTGCCAGCAGCACATCGACAGGCGGCTATGGCTACGCCTTC. This codes for CASSTSTGGYGYAF. Full variable domain (rest looked up from reference TRBV7-9 and TRBJ1-2): DTGVSQNPRHKITKRGQNVTFRCDPISEHNRLYWYRQTLGQGPEFLTYFQNEAQLEKSRLLSDRFSAERPKGSFSTLEIQRTEQGDSAMYLCASSTSTGGYGYAFGSGTRLTVV.

The V gene is TRBV29-1, the J gene TRBJ2-7, with D possibly being TRBD2 (5 bases). Germline CDR1 and CDR2: SQVTM and ANQGSEA. This CDR3 contains 12 residues. Trimming pared 2 bases from V and 5 bases from J, leaving 10 bases between. CDR3 amino acids: CSVERDRDEQYF. DNA of the CDR3: TGCAGCGTTGAACGGGATAGGGACGAGCAGTACTTC.

On this clonotype: A clone one base away is much larger, so this may be a read error. This sequence joins TRBV5-1 and TRBJ1-5, with D possibly TRBD1 on 5 matching bases. The CDR3 covers 15 residues. Germline-derived CDR1 and CDR2 are SGHRS and YFSETQ. With 0 bases removed from V and 3 bases from J, the gap between germline ends came to 10 bases. The CDR3 DNA follows: TGCGCCAGCAGCTTGGGGACATGGTCCAATCAGCCCCAGCATTTT. Translating it yields CASSLGTWSNQPQHF.

The count of this clonotype is one. A clone one base away is much larger, so this may be a read error. The chain combines TRBV28 with TRBJ1-4; D gene ambiguous. There are 14 residues in the CDR3. Trimming stripped 7 bases from V and 5 bases from J, with 14 bases between. Germline loops: CDR1 MDHEN, CDR2 SYDVKM. CDR3 bases: TGTGCCAGCAATCTCCTTGAACAGAATGAAAAACTGTTTTTT. As protein: CASNLLEQNEKLFF.

Remarks on this clonotype: A clone one base away is much larger, so this may be a read error. The rearrangement joins TRBV5-1 to TRBJ1-2; D gene uncertain. CDR3 length equals 12 residues. The germline V gene has CDR1 SGHRS and CDR2 YFSETQ. CDR3 region: CASSLDRRGYSF. The DNA for the CDR3 is TGCGCCAGCAGCTTGGACAGACGTGGCTACAGCTTC.

For this clonotype: This CDR3 is missing its conserved last phenylalanine or tryptophan, likely due to a read error. The limits of the CDR3 on the DNA are not certain, so only TCRdb's listed CDR3 is given. The CDR3 protein is CSAEGVGGESSYNEQIL. The chain carries TRBV29-1 and TRBJ2-1; the table calls TRBD2, which could not be checked here. The CDR3 sequence runs 17 residues, both termini included. CDR1 and CDR2 (germline): SQVTM, ANQGSEA.

This clonotype was seen ten or more times. The CDR3 sequence is CASNRGLSDLNEQFF. The CDR3 DNA reads TGTGCCAGCAACCGAGGACTCTCCGATCTCAATGAGCAGTTCTTC. V gene TRBV6-1 combines with J gene TRBJ2-1; maybe TRBD2 (5 bases). Germline V gives CDR1 MNHNS, CDR2 SASEGT. The V end was cut by 7 bases, the J end by 6 bases, with 19 bases between. CDR3 length equals 15 residues.

This clonotype was detected ten times or more. V and J are TRBV16 and TRBJ1-1, with D uncertain. Trimming took 1 base from V and 6 from J, leaving 9 bases between them. Germline CDR1 KGHSY, CDR2 FQNENV. The CDR3 is 13 amino acids. The CDR3 loop reads CASSQLVGPEAFF. The CDR3 nucleotides are TGTGCCAGCAGCCAATTGGTGGGCCCTGAAGCTTTCTTT. Using reference TRBV16 and TRBJ1-1 for the parts outside the CDR3, the full variable domain is GEEVAQTPKHLVRGEGQKAKLYCAPIKGHSYVFWYQQVLKNEFKFLISFQNENVFDETGMPKERFSAKCLPNSPCSLEIQATKLEDSAVYFCASSQLVGPEAFFGQGTRLTVV.

Regarding this clonotype: One end of the junction does not line up with germline, which may come from a read error. V and J are TRBV12-3 or TRBV12-4 and TRBJ1-2; D call uncertain. This CDR3 is built from 16 residues. CDR3 sequence: CASSVTGELSANGYTF. The CDR3 DNA is TGTGCCAGCAGTGTAACGGGAGAGCTGAGTGCTAACGGCTACACGTTC.

A word on this clonotype: At one end, the junction sequence differs from germline, possibly due to a read error. The chain employs TRBV2 and TRBJ2-7, with 9 bases that match TRBD2. Per germline, CDR1 SNHLY and CDR2 FYNNEI. The CDR3 is 12 residues long. CDR3 residues: CATRTSADEQHF. CDR3 coding DNA: TGTGCCACCCGGACTAGCGCCGACGAGCAGCACTTC.